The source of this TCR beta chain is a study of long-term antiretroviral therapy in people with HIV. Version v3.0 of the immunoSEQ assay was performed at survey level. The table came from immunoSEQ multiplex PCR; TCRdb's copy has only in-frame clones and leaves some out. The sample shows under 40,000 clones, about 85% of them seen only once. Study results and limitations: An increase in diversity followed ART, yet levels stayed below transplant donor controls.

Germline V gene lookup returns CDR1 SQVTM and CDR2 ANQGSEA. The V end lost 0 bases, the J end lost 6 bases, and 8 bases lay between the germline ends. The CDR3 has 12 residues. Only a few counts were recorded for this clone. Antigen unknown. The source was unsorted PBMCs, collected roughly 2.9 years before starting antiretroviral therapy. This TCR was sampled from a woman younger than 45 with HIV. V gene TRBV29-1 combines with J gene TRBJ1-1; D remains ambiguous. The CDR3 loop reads CSVEEQYAEAFF. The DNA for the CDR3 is TGCAGCGTTGAAGAGCAGTACGCTGAAGCTTTCTTT.